What follows are 22 T cell receptor beta chains derived from one specimen sequenced in a study of response to subunit inactivated influenza vaccine. TCRdb analysed the RT-PCR reads with MiXCR anew, one entry per CDR3 protein. Here the sample spans 600,000 to 700,000 distinct CDR3 sequences, 14% being singletons. Sequenced here: PBMCs from blood, sampled approximately 15 days before vaccination. These receptors originate from a man aged 45-60 years who received an inactivated influenza vaccine.

This sequence joins TRBV9 and TRBJ2-7, with 9 bases lining up with TRBD1. The junction had 4 bases not matched to a gene; V was cut back by 0 bases and J by 3 bases. This CDR3 is built from 15 residues. Germline lookup yields CDR1 SGDLS and CDR2 YYNGEE. The CDR3 nucleotides are TGTGCCAGCAGCGTAGCGGGGACAGGGAGCTACGAGCAGTACTTC. Encoded protein: CASSVAGTGSYEQYF.

This clonotype was detected ten times or more. The V and J genes are TRBV28 and TRBJ2-3; 8 bases agree with TRBD1. CDR3 length: 13 residues. V lost 6 bases and J lost 12; bases outside the gene matches: 11. Per the germline V gene, CDR1 is MDHEN and CDR2 is SYDVKM. CDR3 sequence reads: CASRFYGQGAQYF. CDR3 DNA sequence: TGTGCCAGCAGGTTTTATGGGCAGGGGGCTCAGTATTTT.

This rearrangement joins TRBV7-9 to TRBJ2-2; D gene unclear. Between the trimmed V and J ends, which lost 5 bases and 6 bases, there was a span of 19 bases. The CDR3 contains 16 residues. Germline V gives CDR1 SEHNR, CDR2 FQNEAQ (reference sequence). The CDR3 DNA reads TGTGCCAGCAGCCAATTAGGTGGGGATGTCGCCGGGGAGCTGTTTTTT. It encodes CASSQLGGDVAGELFF.

This clonotype was observed a few times. The genes are TRBV20-1 and TRBJ1-2, with D maybe TRBD1 (6 bases). Trimming left V 5 bases short and J 0 bases short, with 10 bases between. Germline lookup yields CDR1 DFQATT and CDR2 SNEGSKA (reference sequence). The CDR3 extends over 13 amino acids. CDR3 in amino acids: CSAEWTANYGYTF. The CDR3 nucleotides read TGCAGTGCTGAATGGACAGCTAACTATGGCTACACCTTC.

This clonotype was seen only a few times. V and J are TRBV3-1 and TRBJ2-7; 7 positions match TRBD1. V gave up 1 base and J gave up 3 bases; unmatched junction bases: 6. Germline V CDR1 and CDR2: LGHDT, YNNKEL (reference sequence). There are 15 residues in the CDR3. CDR3 sequence: CASSQGGGAIYEQYF. The CDR3 DNA is TGTGCCAGCAGCCAAGGAGGGGGCGCAATCTACGAGCAGTACTTC.

J is TRBJ1-1 and V is TRBV4-1; 9 bases fit TRBD1. Germline CDR1 is MGHRA and CDR2 is YSYEKL. V shed 4 bases, J shed 1 base, and the junction held 7 bases outside the gene matches. This CDR3 is built from 16 residues. The CDR3 DNA sequence: TGCGCCAGCAGCCGGGGACAGGGAAAGGGGAACACTGAAGCTTTCTTT. Amino acid sequence: CASSRGQGKGNTEAFF.

The chain joins TRBV12-3 or TRBV12-4 to TRBJ1-2; D not certain. V lost 6 bases and J lost 4, with 12 bases in between. This CDR3 has 13 amino acids. CDR3 coding DNA: TGTGCCAGCAGCCGCGGAGTCTCCTATGGCTACACCTTC. This sequence encodes CASSRGVSYGYTF.

V is TRBV29-1 and J is TRBJ2-5; 7 bases line up with TRBD1. The V gene end was trimmed by 8 bases and the J gene end by 7 bases; junction bases not matched to a gene: 10. Germline V CDR1 and CDR2: SQVTM, ANQGSEA. The CDR3 totals 12 residues. CDR3 bases: TGCAGCACCCGACAGGGCCTAGGGACCCAGTACTTC. This codes for CSTRQGLGTQYF.

There are many counts of this clonotype. V usage is TRBV12-3 or TRBV12-4 and J usage is TRBJ1-6; possible D gene TRBD1, 6 bases. CDR3 length: 15 residues. V lost 6 bases and J 10 bases, leaving 19 bases between the germline ends. The CDR3 DNA sequence: TGTGCCAGCAGCCCCCGCGTGGGGGCTGGATCACCCCTCCACTTT. It codes for CASSPRVGAGSPLHF.

This CDR3 reads CASSHQAGGSYEQYF. CDR3 nucleotides: TGCGCCAGCAGCCACCAAGCGGGGGGCTCCTACGAGCAGTACTTC. The V gene is TRBV4-1, the J gene TRBJ2-7, with TRBD2 matching 9 bases. This CDR3 has 15 amino acids. Germline CDR1 MGHRA, CDR2 YSYEKL. Trimming cost V 3 bases and J 0 bases; bases outside gene matches: 3.

The chain joins TRBV7-9 to TRBJ2-3; TRBD2 might be the D (5 bases). Trimming left V 5 bases short and J 2 bases short, with 17 bases between. This CDR3 contains 16 residues. Germline V gene lookup returns CDR1 SEHNR and CDR2 FQNEAQ (reference sequence). DNA of the CDR3: TGTGCCAGCAGCCACCGAGGTAGCGAGCCCACAGATACGCAGTATTTT. Translating it yields CASSHRGSEPTDTQYF.

This clonotype was observed a few times. The rearrangement links TRBV6-1 to TRBJ2-4, with 10 bases matching TRBD1. J gave up 6 bases and V 6 bases, and 5 bases lay outside the gene matches. The CDR3 consists of 14 residues. Germline V lookup: CDR1 MNHNS, CDR2 SASEGT. The CDR3 DNA sequence: TGTGCCAGCAGGCGGACAGGGGGAACAAACATTCAGTACTTC. Its translation: CASRRTGGTNIQYF.

This clonotype was recorded a few times. The chain uses TRBV27 and TRBJ2-7; 8 bases are shared with TRBD1. The CDR3 contains 14 residues. CDR1 is MNHEY, CDR2 SMNVEV, per germline (reference sequence). Trimming cost V 2 bases and J 4 bases; bases outside gene matches: 4. The CDR3 protein is CASSLQDRAYEQYF. The CDR3 bases are TGTGCCAGCAGTTTACAGGACAGGGCGTACGAGCAGTACTTC.

A few counts support this clonotype. The CDR3 protein is CASSYSIGGSYNEQFF. The CDR3 nucleotides read TGTGCCAGCAGTTACTCGATCGGGGGATCCTACAATGAGCAGTTCTTC. The chain links TRBV6-5 to TRBJ2-1; D is possibly TRBD2 (6 bases). The CDR3 sequence is 16 residues long. CDR1 and CDR2 (germline): MNHEY, SVGAGI. Trimming cost V 0 bases and J 1 base, with 10 bases left between them.

CDR3 sequence reads: CASRLGLISGANVLTF. The CDR3 nucleotides read TGTGCCAGCAGACTTGGACTGATCTCTGGGGCCAACGTCCTGACTTTC. The chain uses TRBV6-1 and TRBJ2-6, with a weak D call TRBD2 (5 bases). CDR1 and CDR2 (germline): MNHNS, SASEGT. The CDR3 is 16 amino acids. The ends were cut back, 6 bases at V and 0 bases at J, with 12 bases in the middle.

Only a few counts were recorded for this clonotype. The rearrangement uses TRBV5-1 and TRBJ2-7, with TRBD2 matching over 7 bases. Germline lookup yields CDR1 SGHRS and CDR2 YFSETQ. The CDR3 contains 14 residues. Trimming removed 2 bases from V and 5 bases from J; junction bases left unmatched: 7. CDR3 protein: CASSLQRGGNEQYF. CDR3 nucleotide sequence: TGCGCCAGCAGCTTACAGCGGGGTGGGAACGAGCAGTACTTC.

This clonotype was detected many times. This chain uses TRBV12-3 or TRBV12-4 with TRBJ2-5, with a weak D call TRBD2 (5 bases). Trimming removed 3 bases from V and 5 bases from J, with 16 bases in between. The CDR3 is 15 residues long. The DNA for the CDR3 is TGTGCCAGCAGTTTCGACGGCGGAGGTCTGGAGACCCAGTACTTC. Its protein product is CASSFDGGGLETQYF.

This clonotype was seen only a few times. The V gene is TRBV4-1, the J gene TRBJ2-4; D might be TRBD1 (6 bases). CDR1 and CDR2 (germline): MGHRA, YSYEKL. With 1 base removed from V and 0 bases from J, the gap between germline ends came to 13 bases. The CDR3 covers 17 residues. The CDR3 here is CASSQGTAIIAKNIQYF. For the CDR3, the DNA is TGCGCCAGCAGCCAAGGGACAGCCATCATAGCCAAAAACATTCAGTACTTC.

The chain is built from TRBV29-1 and TRBJ2-3; D call uncertain. The CDR3 length is 12 residues. Germline loops: CDR1 SQVTM, CDR2 ANQGSEA. Trimming took 3 bases from V and 3 from J, leaving 7 bases between them. CDR3 in DNA: TGCAGCGTTGATGAGGCGACAGATACGCAGTATTTT. Its protein is CSVDEATDTQYF.

V gene TRBV11-2 combines with J gene TRBJ2-5; D may be TRBD1 (6 bases). The germline gives CDR1 SGHAT, CDR2 FQNNGV. The CDR3 is made up of 13 amino acids. V was pared by 8 bases and J by 5 bases, with 15 bases between. The CDR3 DNA reads TGTGCCAGCGGGTACAGGGTCCGGGAGACCCAGTACTTC. This gives the protein CASGYRVRETQYF. Variable domain in full (rest from reference TRBV11-2 and TRBJ2-5): EAGVAQSPRYKIIEKRQSVAFWCNPISGHATLYWYQQILGQGPKLLIQFQNNGVVDDSQLPKDRFSAERLKGVDSTLKIQPAKLEDSAVYLCASGYRVRETQYFGPGTRLLVL.

This clonotype was observed many times. One end of the junction fails to match germline, which may point to a read error. The rearrangement links TRBV7-2 to TRBJ1-5, with a possible D match to TRBD1 (5 bases). Germline V CDR1 and CDR2: SGHTA, FQGNSA. The CDR3 totals 13 residues. CDR3 in DNA: TGTGCCAGCAGTTTAGCGGGGGATCAGCCCCAGCATTTT. It specifies CASSLAGDQPQHF.

There are many counts of this clonotype. The V gene is TRBV7-2, the J gene TRBJ2-3, with 9 nucleotides matching TRBD1. V was clipped by 5 bases and J by 4 bases; unmatched bases: 4. CDR3 length: 14 amino acids. Germline V gene sequence: CDR1 SGHTA, CDR2 FQGNSA. In DNA, the CDR3 is TGTGCCAGCAGCCCGGGACAGGGCTCAGATACGCAGTATTTT. Protein: CASSPGQGSDTQYF.